The text below deals with one T cell receptor (beta chain). Original methodology: Amplifying reference gene primers gave estimates of nucleated cell counts. The protocol was immunoSEQ multiplex PCR, while the TCRdb copy is restricted to in-frame clones and leaves out a portion. The DNA was the basis for D and trimming; V, J and clone size are from that table. The sample has 150,000 to 200,000 clones, around 85% seen once; the top ten hold about 8.2%. The data were taken from a study of blood T cell repertoires in COVID-19. At the level of the study: Sources were T cells, B-cell-depleted T cells, or PBMCs; the material itself was cDNA or gDNA.

The CDR3 covers 15 residues. V lost 2 bases and J 7 bases, leaving 14 bases between the germline ends. Germline V gene sequence: CDR1 KGHSH, CDR2 LQKENI. The receptor was derived from a man aged 60 to 69 with acute or convalescent COVID-19. This chain joins TRBV18 and TRBJ2-2; D possibly corresponds to TRBD1 (5 bases). Sequencing was performed on peripheral blood. The CDR3 loop reads CASSPEQDTNGELFF. DNA for the CDR3: TGTGCCAGCTCACCAGAGCAGGACACGAACGGGGAGCTGTTTTTT.